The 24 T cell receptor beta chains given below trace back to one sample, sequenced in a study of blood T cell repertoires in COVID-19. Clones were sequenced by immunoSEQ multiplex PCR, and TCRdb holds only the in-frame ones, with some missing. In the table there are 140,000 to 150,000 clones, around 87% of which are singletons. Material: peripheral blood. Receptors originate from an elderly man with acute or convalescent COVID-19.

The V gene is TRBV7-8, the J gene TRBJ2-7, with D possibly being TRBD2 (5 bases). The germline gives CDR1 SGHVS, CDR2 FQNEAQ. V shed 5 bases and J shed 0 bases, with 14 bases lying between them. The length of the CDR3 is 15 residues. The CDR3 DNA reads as TGTGCCAGCAGCCTTGAGGGTAGGAGCTCCTACGAGCAGTACTTC. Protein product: CASSLEGRSSYEQYF.

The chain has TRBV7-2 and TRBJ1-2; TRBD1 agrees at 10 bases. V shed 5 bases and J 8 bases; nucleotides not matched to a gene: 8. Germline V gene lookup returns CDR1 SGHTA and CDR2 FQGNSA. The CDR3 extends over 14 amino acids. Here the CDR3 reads CASSVGQGVEGYTF. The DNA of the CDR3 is TGTGCCAGCAGCGTAGGACAGGGGGTTGAAGGCTACACCTTC.

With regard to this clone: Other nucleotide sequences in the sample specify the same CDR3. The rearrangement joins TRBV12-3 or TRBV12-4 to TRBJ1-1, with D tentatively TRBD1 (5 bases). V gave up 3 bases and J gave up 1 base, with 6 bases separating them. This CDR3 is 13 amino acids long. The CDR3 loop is CASSFGQNTEAFF. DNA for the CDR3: TGTGCCAGCAGTTTCGGACAGAACACTGAAGCTTTCTTT.

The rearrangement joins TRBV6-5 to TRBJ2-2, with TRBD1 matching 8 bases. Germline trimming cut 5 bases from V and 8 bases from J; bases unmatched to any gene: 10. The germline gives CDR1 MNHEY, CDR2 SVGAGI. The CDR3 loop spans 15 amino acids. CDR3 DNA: TGTGCCAGCAGTAGACAGGGGCGGGTCCTGGGGGAGCTGTTTTTT. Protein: CASSRQGRVLGELFF.

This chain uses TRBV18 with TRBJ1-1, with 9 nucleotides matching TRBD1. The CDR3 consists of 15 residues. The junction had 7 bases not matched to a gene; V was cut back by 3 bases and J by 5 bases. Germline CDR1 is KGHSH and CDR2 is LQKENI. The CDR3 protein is CASSPGQGSLTEAFF. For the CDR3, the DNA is TGTGCCAGCTCACCGGGACAGGGCTCACTAACTGAAGCTTTCTTT.

Written as DNA, the CDR3 is TGTGCCAGCAGCCTGGGGGGTTTAGGTCAAGAGACCCAGTACTTC. It encodes CASSLGGLGQETQYF. The chain recombines TRBV14 with TRBJ2-5; possibly TRBD2 for D (6 bases). Germline values: CDR1 SGHDN, CDR2 FVKESK. V was cut by 4 bases and J by 2 bases, with 14 bases left in between. The CDR3 extends over 15 amino acids. Full variable domain (remainder filled in from reference TRBV14 and TRBJ2-5): EAGVTQFPSHSVIEKGQTVTLRCDPISGHDNLYWYRRVMGKEIKFLLHFVKESKQDESGMPNNRFLAERTGGTYSTLKVQPAELEDSGVYFCASSLGGLGQETQYFGPGTRLLVL.

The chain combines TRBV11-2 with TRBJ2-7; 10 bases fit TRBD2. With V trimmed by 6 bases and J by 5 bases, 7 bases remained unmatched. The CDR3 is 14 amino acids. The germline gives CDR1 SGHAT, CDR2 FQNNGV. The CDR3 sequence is CASSPRTSGNEQYF. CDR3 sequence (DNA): TGTGCCAGCAGTCCAAGGACTAGCGGCAACGAGCAGTACTTC.

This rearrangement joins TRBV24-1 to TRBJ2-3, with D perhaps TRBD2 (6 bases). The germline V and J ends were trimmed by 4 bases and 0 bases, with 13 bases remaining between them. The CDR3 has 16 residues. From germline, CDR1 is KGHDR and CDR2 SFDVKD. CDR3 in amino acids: CATSDSRDWSTDTQYF. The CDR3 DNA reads TGTGCCACCAGTGACAGCCGGGACTGGAGCACAGATACGCAGTATTTT.

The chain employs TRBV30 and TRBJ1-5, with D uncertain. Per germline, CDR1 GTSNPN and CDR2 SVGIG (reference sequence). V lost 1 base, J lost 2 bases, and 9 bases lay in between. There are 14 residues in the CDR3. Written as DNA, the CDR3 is TGTGCCTGGAGTGAGCTGTTGGGCAATCAGCCCCAGCATTTT. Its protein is CAWSELLGNQPQHF.

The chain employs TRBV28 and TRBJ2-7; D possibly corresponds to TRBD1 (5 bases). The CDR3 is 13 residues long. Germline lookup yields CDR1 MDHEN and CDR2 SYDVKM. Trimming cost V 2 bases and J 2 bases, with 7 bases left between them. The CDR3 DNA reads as TGTGCCAGCAGTTTAGGGGCGGCCTACGAGCAGTACTTC. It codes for CASSLGAAYEQYF.

The CDR3 nucleotides are TGTGCCAGCAGTTTTCGGGGGGCCCCTAATGAAAAACTGTTTTTT. It codes for CASSFRGAPNEKLFF. The rearrangement links TRBV28 to TRBJ1-4; tentative D call: TRBD1 (6 bases). Germline V CDR1 and CDR2: MDHEN, SYDVKM. The CDR3 extends over 15 amino acids. V was clipped by 3 bases and J by 3 bases, with 11 bases between them. The full variable domain, its missing parts supplied by reference TRBV28 and TRBJ1-4, is DVKVTQSSRYLVKRTGEKVFLECVQDMDHENMFWYRQDPGLGLRLIYFSYDVKMKEKGDIPEGYSVSREKKERFSLILESASTNQTSMYLCASSFRGAPNEKLFFGSGTQLSVL.

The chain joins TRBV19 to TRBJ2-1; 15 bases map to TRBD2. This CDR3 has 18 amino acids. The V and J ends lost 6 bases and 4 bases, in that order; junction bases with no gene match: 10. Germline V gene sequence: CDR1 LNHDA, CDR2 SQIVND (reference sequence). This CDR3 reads CASRGPGLAGGRYNEQFF. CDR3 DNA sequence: TGTGCCAGTAGAGGACCGGGACTAGCGGGGGGACGTTACAATGAGCAGTTCTTC. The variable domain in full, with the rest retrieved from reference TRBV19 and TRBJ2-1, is DGGITQSPKYLFRKEGQNVTLSCEQNLNHDAMYWYRQDPGQGLRLIYYSQIVNDFQKGDIAEGYSVSREKKESFPLTVTSAQKNPTAFYLCASRGPGLAGGRYNEQFFGPGTRLTVL.

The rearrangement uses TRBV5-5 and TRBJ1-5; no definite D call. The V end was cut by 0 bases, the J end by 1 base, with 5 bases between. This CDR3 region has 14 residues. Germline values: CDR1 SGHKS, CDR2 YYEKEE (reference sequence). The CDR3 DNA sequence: TGTGCCAGCAGCTTGGTAGTCAGCAATCAGCCCCAGCATTTT. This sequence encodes CASSLVVSNQPQHF.

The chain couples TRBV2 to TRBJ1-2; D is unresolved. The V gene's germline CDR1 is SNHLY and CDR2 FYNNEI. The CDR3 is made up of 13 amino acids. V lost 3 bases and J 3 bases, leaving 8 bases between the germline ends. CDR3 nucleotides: TGTGCCAGCAGTGAGCAATCGGACTATGGCTACACCTTC. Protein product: CASSEQSDYGYTF.

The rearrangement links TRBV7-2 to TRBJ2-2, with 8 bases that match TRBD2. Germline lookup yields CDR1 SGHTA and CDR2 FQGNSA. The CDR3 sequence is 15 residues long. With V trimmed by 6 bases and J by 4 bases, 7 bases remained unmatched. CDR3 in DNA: TGTGCCAGCAGGCCCGGGGGGGCAGGCACCGGGGAGCTGTTTTTT. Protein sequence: CASRPGGAGTGELFF.

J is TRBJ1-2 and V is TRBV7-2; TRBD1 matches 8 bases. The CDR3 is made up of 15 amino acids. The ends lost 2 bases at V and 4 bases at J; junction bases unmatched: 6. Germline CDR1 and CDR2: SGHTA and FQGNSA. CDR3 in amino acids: CASSLYRGETYGYTF. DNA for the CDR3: TGTGCCAGCAGCTTATACAGGGGGGAAACCTATGGCTACACCTTC.

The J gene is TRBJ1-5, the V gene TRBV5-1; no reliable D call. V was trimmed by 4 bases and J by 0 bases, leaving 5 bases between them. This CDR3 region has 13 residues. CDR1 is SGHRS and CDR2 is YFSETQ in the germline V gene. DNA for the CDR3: TGCGCCAGCAGCCCTACTAGCAATCAGCCCCAGCATTTT. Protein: CASSPTSNQPQHF.

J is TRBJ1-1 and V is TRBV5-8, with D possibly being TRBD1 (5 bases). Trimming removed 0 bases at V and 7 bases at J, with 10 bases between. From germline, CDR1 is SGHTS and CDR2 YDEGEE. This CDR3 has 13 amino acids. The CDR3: CASSLVGGGEAFF. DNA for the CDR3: TGTGCCAGCAGCTTGGTCGGCGGGGGTGAAGCTTTCTTT.

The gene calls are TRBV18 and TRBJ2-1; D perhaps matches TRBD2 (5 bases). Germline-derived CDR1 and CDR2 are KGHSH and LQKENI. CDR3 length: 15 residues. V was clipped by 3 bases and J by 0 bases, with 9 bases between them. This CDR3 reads CASSPGRSSYNEQFF. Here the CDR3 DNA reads TGTGCCAGCTCACCGGGGAGAAGCTCCTACAATGAGCAGTTCTTC.

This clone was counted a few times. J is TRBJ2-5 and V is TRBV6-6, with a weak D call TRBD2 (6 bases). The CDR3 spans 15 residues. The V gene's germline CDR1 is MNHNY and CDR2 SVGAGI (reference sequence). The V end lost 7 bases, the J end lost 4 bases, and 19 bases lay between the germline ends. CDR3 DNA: TGTGCCAGCACCCCGGCGGGGAACGGCAGAGAGACCCAGTACTTC. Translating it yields CASTPAGNGRETQYF.

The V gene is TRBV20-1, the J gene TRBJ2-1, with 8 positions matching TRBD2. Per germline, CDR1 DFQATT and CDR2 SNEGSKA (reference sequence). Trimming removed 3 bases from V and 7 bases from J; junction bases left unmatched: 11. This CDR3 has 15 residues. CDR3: CSASSGTSPPNEQFF. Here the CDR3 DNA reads TGCAGTGCTAGTTCCGGGACTAGTCCCCCAAATGAGCAGTTCTTC.

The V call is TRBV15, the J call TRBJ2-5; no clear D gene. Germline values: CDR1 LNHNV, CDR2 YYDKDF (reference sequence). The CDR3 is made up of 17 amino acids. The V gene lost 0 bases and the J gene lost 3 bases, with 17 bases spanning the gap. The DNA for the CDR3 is TGTGCCACCAGCAGAGATATGCGGAGAGGCGATAAAGAGACCCAGTACTTC. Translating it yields CATSRDMRRGDKETQYF. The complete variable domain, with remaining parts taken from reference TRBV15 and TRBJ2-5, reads DAMVIQNPRYQVTQFGKPVTLSCSQTLNHNVMYWYQQKSSQAPKLLFHYYDKDFNNEADTPDNFQSRRPNTSFCFLDIRSPGLGDTAMYLCATSRDMRRGDKETQYFGPGTRLLVL.

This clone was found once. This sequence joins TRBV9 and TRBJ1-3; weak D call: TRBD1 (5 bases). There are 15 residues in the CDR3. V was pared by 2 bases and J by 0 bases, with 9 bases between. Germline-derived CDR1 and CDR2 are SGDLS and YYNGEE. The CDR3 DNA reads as TGTGCCAGCAGCGTCGACAGCTACTCTGGAAACACCATATATTTT. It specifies CASSVDSYSGNTIYF.

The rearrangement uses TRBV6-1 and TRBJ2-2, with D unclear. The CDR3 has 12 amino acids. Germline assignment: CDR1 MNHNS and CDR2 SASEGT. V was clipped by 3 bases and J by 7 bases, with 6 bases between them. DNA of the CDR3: TGTGCCAGCAGTGAGTCGTACGGGGAGCTGTTTTTT. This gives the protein CASSESYGELFF.